This T cell receptor (beta chain) was sequenced for a study of human T cells and chemical hapten exposure. Study overall: Sensitization used 2% DPC on approximately 2 cm by approximately 2 cm upper inner arm skin. Patch testing placed 0.01% DPC on the upper back, with readings at 6 days. Chiefly women, the patients showed alopecia areata, totalis or universalis.

The library labeled individual cDNA molecules by adding unique molecular identifiers to them. TCRdb reanalysed the RACE reads using MiXCR and keeps one entry per CDR3 protein. The sample has around 42,000 distinct CDR3 sequences, approximately 10% seen once. Time point reported: patch test 2, 6 weeks after DPC sensitization. Treatment here: therapeutic diphenylcyclopropenone sensitization with weekly scalp DPC. Extraction of total RNA was performed on unfractionated whole blood. V was shortened by 4 bases and J by 3 bases, with 16 bases between the two germline ends. CDR3 size: 15 residues. Germline loops: CDR1 DFQATT, CDR2 SNEGSKA (reference sequence).

The source was whole blood, collected in connection with sensitization to the hapten diphenylcyclopropenone (DPC). The chain couples TRBV20-1 to TRBJ1-5; D not certain. The TCR was taken from a woman in her 30s with alopecia areata. Some clones in this sample may be carry-over from other donors' samples. CDR3 sequence (DNA): TGCAGTGCTACCCGTATCAGAGGGAACAATCAGCCCCAGCATTTT. Its translation: CSATRIRGNNQPQHF.